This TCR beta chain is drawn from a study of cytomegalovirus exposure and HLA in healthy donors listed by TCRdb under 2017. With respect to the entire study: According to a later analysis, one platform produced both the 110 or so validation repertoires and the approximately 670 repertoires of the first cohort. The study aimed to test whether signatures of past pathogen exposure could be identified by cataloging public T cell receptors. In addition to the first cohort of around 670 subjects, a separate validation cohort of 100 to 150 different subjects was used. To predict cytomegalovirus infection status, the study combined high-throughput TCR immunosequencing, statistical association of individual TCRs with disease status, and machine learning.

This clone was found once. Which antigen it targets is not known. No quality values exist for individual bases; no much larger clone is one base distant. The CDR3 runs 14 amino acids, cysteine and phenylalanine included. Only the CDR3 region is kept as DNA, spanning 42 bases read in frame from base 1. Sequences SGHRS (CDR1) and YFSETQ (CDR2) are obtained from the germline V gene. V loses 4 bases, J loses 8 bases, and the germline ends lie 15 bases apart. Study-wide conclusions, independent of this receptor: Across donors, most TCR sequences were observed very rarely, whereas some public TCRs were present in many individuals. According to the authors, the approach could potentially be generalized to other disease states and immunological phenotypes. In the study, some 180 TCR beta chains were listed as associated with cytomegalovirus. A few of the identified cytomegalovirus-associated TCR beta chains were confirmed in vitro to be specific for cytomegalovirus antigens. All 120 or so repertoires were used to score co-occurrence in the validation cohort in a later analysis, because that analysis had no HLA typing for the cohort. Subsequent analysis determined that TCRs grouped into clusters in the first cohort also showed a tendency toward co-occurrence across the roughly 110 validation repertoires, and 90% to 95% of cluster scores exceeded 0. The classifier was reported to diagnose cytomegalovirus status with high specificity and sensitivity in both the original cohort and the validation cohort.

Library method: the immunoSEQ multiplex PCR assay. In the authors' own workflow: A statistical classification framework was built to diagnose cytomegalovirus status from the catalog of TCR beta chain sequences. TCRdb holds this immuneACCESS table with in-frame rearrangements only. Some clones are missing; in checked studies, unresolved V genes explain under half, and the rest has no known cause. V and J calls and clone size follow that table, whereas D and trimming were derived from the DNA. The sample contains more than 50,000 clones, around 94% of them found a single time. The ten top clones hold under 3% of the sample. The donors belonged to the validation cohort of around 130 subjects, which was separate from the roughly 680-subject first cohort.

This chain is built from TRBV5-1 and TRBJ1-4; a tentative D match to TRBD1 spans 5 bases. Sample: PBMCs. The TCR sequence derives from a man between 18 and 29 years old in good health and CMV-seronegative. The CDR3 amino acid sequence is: CASSDGGGGEKLFF. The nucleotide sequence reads TGCGCCAGCAGCGACGGGGGAGGAGGCGAAAAACTGTTTTTT.